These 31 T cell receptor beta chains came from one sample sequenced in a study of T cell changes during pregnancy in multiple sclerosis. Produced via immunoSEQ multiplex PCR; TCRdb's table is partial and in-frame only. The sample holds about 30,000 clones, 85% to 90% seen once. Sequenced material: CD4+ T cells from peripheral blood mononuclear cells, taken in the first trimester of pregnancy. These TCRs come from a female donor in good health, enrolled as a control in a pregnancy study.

The CDR3 sequence: CASSFESLSRGNTIYF. The DNA for the CDR3 is TGTGCCAGCAGTTTTGAATCCCTCTCGAGGGGAAACACCATATATTTT. The chain couples TRBV28 to TRBJ1-3, with D uncertain. This CDR3 has 16 residues. CDR1 MDHEN and CDR2 SYDVKM come from the germline V gene. V lost 3 bases and J lost 4, with 16 bases in between.

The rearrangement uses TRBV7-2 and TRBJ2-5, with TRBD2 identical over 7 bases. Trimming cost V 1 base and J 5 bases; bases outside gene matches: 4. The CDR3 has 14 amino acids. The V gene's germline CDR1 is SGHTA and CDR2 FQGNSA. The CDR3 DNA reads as TGTGCCAGCAGCTTAGGGACTAGAGTGGAGACCCAGTACTTC. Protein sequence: CASSLGTRVETQYF.

The CDR3 DNA sequence: TGTGCCAGCAGTTTAAATCGAGCTGGGGCCAACGTCCTGACTTTC. Amino acids: CASSLNRAGANVLTF. The chain joins TRBV27 to TRBJ2-6; D is uncertain. This CDR3 has 15 amino acids. Germline loops: CDR1 MNHEY, CDR2 SMNVEV (reference sequence). Trimming took off 2 bases at V and 2 bases at J, with 7 bases between the two ends.

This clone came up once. The chain's CDR3 is CASSRTTNVEKLFF. CDR3 DNA: TGTGCCAGCAGCCGTACTACGAATGTAGAAAAACTGTTTTTT. The V gene is TRBV27, the J gene TRBJ1-4; no clear D. The CDR3 has 14 residues. Germline CDR1 reads MNHEY; CDR2 reads SMNVEV (reference sequence). V was trimmed by 6 bases and J by 8 bases, leaving 16 bases between them.

In nucleotides, the CDR3 is TGTGCCAGCAGCTTAGACAGGGACAACACTGAAGCTTTCTTT. Translation: CASSLDRDNTEAFF. The rearrangement uses TRBV7-9 and TRBJ1-1; D is perhaps TRBD1 (6 bases). The CDR3 totals 14 residues. CDR1 and CDR2 from the germline V gene are SEHNR and FQNEAQ (reference sequence). Trimming took 1 base from V and 2 from J, leaving 8 bases between them.

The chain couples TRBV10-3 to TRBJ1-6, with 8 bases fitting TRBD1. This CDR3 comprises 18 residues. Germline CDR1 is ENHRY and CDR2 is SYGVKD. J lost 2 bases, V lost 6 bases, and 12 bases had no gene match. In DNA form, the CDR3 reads TGTGCCATCAGGTCCGGGTCAGGGGGCTTCACCTATAATTCACCCCTCCACTTT. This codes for CAIRSGSGGFTYNSPLHF.

This CDR3 is CASSLAPRRYNSPLHF. Written as DNA, the CDR3 is TGCGCCAGCAGCTTAGCCCCCCGGAGGTATAATTCACCCCTCCACTTT. The rearrangement joins TRBV5-1 to TRBJ1-6; D unclear. The CDR3 has 16 amino acids. Germline assignment: CDR1 SGHRS and CDR2 YFSETQ. Trimming removed 2 bases at V and 4 bases at J, with 13 bases between.

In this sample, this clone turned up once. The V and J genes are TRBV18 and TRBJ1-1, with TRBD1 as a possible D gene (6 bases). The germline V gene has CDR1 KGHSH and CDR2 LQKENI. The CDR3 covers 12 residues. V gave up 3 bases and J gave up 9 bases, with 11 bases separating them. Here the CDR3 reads CASSPLDSKAFF. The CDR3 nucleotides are TGTGCCAGCTCACCTCTGGACAGCAAAGCTTTCTTT.

The CDR3 loop is CASSETWTGPYGYTF. DNA for the CDR3: TGTGCCAGCAGTGAAACATGGACAGGCCCATATGGCTACACCTTC. The chain joins TRBV6-1 to TRBJ1-2, with 7 bases lining up with TRBD1. Germline V CDR1 and CDR2: MNHNS, SASEGT. This CDR3 contains 15 residues. Trimming removed 2 bases from V and 5 bases from J; junction bases left unmatched: 8.

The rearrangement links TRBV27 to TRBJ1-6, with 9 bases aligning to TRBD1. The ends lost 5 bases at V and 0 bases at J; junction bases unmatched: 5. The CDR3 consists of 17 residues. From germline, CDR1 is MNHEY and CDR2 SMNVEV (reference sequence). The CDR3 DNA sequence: TGTGCCAGCAGTCCCGGGACAGGGAGCTCCTATAATTCACCCCTCCACTTT. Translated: CASSPGTGSSYNSPLHF.

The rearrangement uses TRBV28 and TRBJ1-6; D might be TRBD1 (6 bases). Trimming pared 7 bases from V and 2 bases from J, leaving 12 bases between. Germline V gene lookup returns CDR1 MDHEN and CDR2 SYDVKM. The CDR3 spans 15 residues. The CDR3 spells CASKTGSTYNSPLHF. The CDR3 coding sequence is TGTGCCAGCAAAACAGGGTCAACCTATAATTCACCCCTCCACTTT.

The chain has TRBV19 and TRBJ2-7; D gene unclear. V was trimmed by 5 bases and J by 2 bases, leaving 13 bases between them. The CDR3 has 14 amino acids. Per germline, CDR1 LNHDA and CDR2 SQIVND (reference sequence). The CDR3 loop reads CASSASGDTYEQYF. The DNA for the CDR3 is TGTGCCAGTAGTGCATCAGGCGATACCTACGAGCAGTACTTC.

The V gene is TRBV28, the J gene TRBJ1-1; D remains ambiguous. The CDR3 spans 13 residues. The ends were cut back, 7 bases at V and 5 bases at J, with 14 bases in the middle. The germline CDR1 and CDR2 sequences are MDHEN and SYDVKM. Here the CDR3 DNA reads TGTGCCAGCACCATCAACCGGGGAACTGAAGCTTTCTTT. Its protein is CASTINRGTEAFF.

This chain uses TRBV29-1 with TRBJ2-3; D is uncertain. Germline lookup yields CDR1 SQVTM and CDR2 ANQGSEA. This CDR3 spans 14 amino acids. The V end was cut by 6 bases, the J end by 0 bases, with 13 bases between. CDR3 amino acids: CSVGRSGSTDTQYF. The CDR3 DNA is TGCAGCGTGGGCCGGTCAGGCAGCACAGATACGCAGTATTTT.

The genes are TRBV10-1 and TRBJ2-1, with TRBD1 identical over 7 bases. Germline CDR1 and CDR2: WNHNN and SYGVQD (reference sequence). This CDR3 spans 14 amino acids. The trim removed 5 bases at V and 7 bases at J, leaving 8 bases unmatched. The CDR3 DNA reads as TGCGCCAGCAGTTCCAGGGGGACCATGAATGAGCAGTTCTTC. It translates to CASSSRGTMNEQFF.

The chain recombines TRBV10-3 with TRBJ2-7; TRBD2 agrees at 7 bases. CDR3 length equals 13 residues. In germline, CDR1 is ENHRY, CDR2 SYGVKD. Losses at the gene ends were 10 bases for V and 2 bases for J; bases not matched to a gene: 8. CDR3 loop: CATHAGDTYEQYF. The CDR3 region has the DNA TGTGCCACCCACGCGGGAGACACCTACGAGCAGTACTTC.

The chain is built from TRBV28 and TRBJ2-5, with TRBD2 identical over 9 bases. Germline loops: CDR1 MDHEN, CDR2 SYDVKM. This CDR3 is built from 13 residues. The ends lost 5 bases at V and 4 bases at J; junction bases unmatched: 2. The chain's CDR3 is CASSPSGVETQYF. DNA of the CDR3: TGTGCCAGCAGTCCTAGCGGGGTAGAGACCCAGTACTTC.

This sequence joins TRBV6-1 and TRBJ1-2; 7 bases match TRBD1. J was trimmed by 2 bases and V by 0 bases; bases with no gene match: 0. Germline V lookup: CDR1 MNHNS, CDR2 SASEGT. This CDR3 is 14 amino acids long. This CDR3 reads CASSEAGQNYGYTF. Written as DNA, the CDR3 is TGTGCCAGCAGTGAAGCGGGACAGAACTATGGCTACACCTTC.

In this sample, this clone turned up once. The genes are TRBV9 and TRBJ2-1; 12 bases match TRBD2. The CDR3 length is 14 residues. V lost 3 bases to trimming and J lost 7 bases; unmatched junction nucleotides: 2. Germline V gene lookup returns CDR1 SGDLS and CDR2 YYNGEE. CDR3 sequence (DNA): TGTGCCAGCAGCGCTGGACTAGCGGGAAATGAGCAGTTCTTC. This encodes CASSAGLAGNEQFF.

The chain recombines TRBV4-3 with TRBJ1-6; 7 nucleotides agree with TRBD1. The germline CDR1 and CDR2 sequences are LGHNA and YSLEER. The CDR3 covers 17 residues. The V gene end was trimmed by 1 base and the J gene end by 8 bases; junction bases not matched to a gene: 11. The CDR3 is CASSQGTGGLLDSPLHF. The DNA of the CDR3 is TGCGCCAGCAGCCAAGGGACAGGCGGACTACTGGATTCACCCCTCCACTTT.

The CDR3 is CASDIQGLNTEAFF. CDR3 nucleotides: TGCGCCAGCGACATACAGGGCTTAAACACTGAAGCTTTCTTT. The genes are TRBV10-1 and TRBJ1-1, with D maybe TRBD1 (6 bases). CDR1 and CDR2 (germline): WNHNN, SYGVQD (reference sequence). The CDR3 spans 14 residues. V gave up 8 bases and J gave up 2 bases, with 15 bases separating them.

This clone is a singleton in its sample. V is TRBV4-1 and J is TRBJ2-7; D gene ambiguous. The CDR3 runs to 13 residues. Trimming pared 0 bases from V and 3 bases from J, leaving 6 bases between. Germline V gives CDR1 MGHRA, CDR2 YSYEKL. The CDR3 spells CASSQDHSYEQYF. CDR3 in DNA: TGCGCCAGCAGCCAAGATCACAGCTACGAGCAGTACTTC.

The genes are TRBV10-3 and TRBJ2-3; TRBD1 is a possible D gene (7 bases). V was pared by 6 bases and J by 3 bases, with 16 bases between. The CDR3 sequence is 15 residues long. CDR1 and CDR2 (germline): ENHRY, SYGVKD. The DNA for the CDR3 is TGTGCCATCAGCTTGGGGGGACAGCTGACAGATACGCAGTATTTT. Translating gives CAISLGGQLTDTQYF.

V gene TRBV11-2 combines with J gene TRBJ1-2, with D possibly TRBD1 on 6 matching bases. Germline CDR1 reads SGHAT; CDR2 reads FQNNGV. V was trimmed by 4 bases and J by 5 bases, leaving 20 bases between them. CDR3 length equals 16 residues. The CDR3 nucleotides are TGTGCCAGCAGCTCCCCGGGGCGGGGGCCCCGTTATGGCTACACCTTC. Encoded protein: CASSSPGRGPRYGYTF.

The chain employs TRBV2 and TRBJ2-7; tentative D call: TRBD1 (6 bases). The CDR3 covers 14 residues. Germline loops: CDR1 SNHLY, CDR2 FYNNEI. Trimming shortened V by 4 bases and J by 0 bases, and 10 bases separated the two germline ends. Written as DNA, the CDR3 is TGTGCCAGCAGTGTAAGGGACAACTCCTACGAGCAGTACTTC. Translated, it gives CASSVRDNSYEQYF.

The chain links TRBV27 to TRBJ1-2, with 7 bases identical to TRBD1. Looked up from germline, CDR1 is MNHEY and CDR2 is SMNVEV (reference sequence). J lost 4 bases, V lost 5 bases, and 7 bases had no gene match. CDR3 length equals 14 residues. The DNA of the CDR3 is TGTGCCAGCAGTGGGACAGCTTTACTCTATGGCTACACCTTC. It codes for CASSGTALLYGYTF.

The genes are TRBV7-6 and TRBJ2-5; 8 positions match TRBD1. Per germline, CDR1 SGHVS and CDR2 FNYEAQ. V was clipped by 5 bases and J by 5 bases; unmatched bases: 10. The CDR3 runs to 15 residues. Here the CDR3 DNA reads TGTGCCAGCAGCCCTGGGCAGGGGGCTGGGGAGACCCAGTACTTC. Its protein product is CASSPGQGAGETQYF.

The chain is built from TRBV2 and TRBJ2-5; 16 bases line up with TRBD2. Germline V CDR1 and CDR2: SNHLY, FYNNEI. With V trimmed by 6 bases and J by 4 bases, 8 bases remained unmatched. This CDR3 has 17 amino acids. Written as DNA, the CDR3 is TGTGCCAGCAGGCCGGGACTAGCGGGGGGGCCGGGAGAGACCCAGTACTTC. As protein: CASRPGLAGGPGETQYF. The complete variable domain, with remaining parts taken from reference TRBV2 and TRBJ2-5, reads EPEVTQTPSHQVTQMGQEVILRCVPISNHLYFYWYRQILGQKVEFLVSFYNNEISEKSEIFDDQFSVERPDGSNFTLKIRSTKLEDSAMYFCASRPGLAGGPGETQYFGPGTRLLVL.

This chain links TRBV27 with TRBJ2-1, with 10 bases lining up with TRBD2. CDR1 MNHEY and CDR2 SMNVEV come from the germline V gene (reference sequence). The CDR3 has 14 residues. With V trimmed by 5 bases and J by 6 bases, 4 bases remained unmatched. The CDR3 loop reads CASSPSGRVNEQFF. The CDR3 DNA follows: TGTGCCAGCAGTCCAAGCGGGAGGGTCAATGAGCAGTTCTTC.

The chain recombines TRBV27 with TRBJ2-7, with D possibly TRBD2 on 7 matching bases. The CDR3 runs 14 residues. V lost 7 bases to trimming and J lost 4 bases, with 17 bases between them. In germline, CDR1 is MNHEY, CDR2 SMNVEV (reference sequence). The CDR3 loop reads CASMGGQSAYEQYF. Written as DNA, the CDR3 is TGTGCCAGCATGGGGGGGCAGTCCGCTTACGAGCAGTACTTC.

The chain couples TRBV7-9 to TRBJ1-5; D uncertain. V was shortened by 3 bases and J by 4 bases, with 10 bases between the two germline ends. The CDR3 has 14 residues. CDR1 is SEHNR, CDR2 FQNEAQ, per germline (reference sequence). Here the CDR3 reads CASSFNSPNQPQHF. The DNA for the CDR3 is TGTGCCAGCAGCTTTAACAGCCCTAATCAGCCCCAGCATTTT.